These T cell receptor beta chains were read from a single sample in a study of beta chain features in type 1 diabetes. Assay: immunoSEQ multiplex PCR; the TCRdb copy retains only in-frame clones and omits some. Among a few hundred thousand clones listed, about 16% were seen once. Sequencing used naive CD4+ T cells from blood. The receptors stem from a woman aged 18-35 years in good health. Each CDR3 is given with its conserved first and last residue. Fields, in order: J gene, V gene, CDR3 protein.

>TRBJ2-7|TRBV20-1
CSVQGSYEQYF
>TRBJ2-1|TRBV28
CASRSYSYNEQFF
>TRBJ1-1|TRBV18
CASSTTSETEAFF
>TRBJ1-2|TRBV30
CAWSLTTGNYGYTF
>TRBJ2-1|TRBV20-1
CSASPGGEQFF
>TRBJ2-1|TRBV28
CASSLGQFSYNEQFF
>TRBJ2-1|TRBV19
CASSRSGSHSYNEQFF
>TRBJ1-1|TRBV5-1
CASSPEVRTGTAFF
>TRBJ2-4|TRBV6-1
CASSELGDRQNIQYF
>TRBJ1-2|TRBV6-5
CASSERDSNYGYTF
>TRBJ2-3|TRBV7-2
CASSSGLATDTQYF
>TRBJ2-7|TRBV29-1
CSATGGSPGEQYF
>TRBJ2-1|TRBV7-2
CASSLRGSEWDEQFF
>TRBJ2-3|TRBV7-7
CASSSLASTDTQYF
>TRBJ2-7|TRBV28
CASSFGQGLPSYEQYF
>TRBJ2-1|TRBV5-1
CASSPGTANEQFF
>TRBJ2-1|TRBV9
CASSTDSQRYNEQFF
>TRBJ2-2|TRBV19
CASSRQENTGELFF
>TRBJ1-2|TRBV7-2
CASSSLDF
>TRBJ2-5|TRBV11-2
CAEGAGEETQYF
>TRBJ1-4|TRBV18
CASSQGQANEKLFF